This T cell receptor beta chain is from a study of patients and donors after allogeneic stem cell transplantation. TCRdb processed the RT-PCR reads anew with MiXCR; each CDR3 protein has one entry. The sample contains about 110,000 distinct CDR3 sequences, 35% to 45% of which appear only once. Germline CDR1 is MNHEY and CDR2 is SVGAGI. The ends were cut back, 6 bases at V and 1 base at J, with 9 bases in the middle. The CDR3 is made up of 13 amino acids. The chain links TRBV6-5 to TRBJ1-1; no clear D gene. Specimen: blood, either unsorted or a sorted T cell fraction (not recorded which). The clonotype comes from a human donor who was either an allogeneic HSCT recipient or a stem cell or donor lymphocyte infusion donor (not recorded which). It is not recorded whose cells these are; they may come from a transplant donor. CDR3 loop: CASRDQSNTEAFF. The CDR3 nucleotides read TGTGCCAGCAGAGACCAATCGAACACTGAAGCTTTCTTT.